The rows below give T cell receptor beta chains drawn from one sample of a study of T-cell reconstitution after alpha-beta-depleted transplantation in children. TCRdb re-called the PCR reads with MiXCR, one entry per CDR3 protein. The sample lists around 500,000 distinct CDR3 sequences; 20% to 25% were seen once. This specimen consisted of PBMCs, mostly from graft donor cells, obtained 360 days after TCRalphabeta/CD19-depleted stem cell transplant. All receptors come from a boy under two years old who had a stem cell transplant for acute myeloid leukemia, so the T cells may come from the graft donor. Each CDR3 is given with its conserved first and last residue. A D gene is named only where the DNA matches it firmly. A row's size may be missing; if present it is once, few, many or a size class.

>many|TRBV6-1|TRBJ2-7|-
TGTGCCAGCAGACCGGACGGCTACTCCTACGAGCAGTACTTC
CASRPDGYSYEQYF
>-|TRBV29-1|TRBJ2-1|-
TGCAGCGTTGAGGGTTCTTGGGACCTTGAGCAGTTCTTC
CSVEGSWDLEQFF
>-|TRBV4-3|TRBJ2-1|-
TGCGCCAGCAGCCAATCTCCGGGTAGCTCCTACAATGAGCAGTTCTTC
CASSQSPGSSYNEQFF
>-|TRBV27|TRBJ1-6|TRBD1
TGTGCCAGCTCATGGGACGGACAGGGGAATTCACCCCTCCACTTT
CASSWDGQGNSPLHF
>many|TRBV28|TRBJ2-3|TRBD2
TGTGCCAGCAGTCCCACGGGGGGGCCTCGAGATACGCAGTATTTT
CASSPTGGPRDTQYF
>few|TRBV29-1|TRBJ1-1|-
TGCAGCGTTCTTGTGACATCAAACACTGAAGCTTTCTTT
CSVLVTSNTEAFF
>-|TRBV10-3|TRBJ1-4|TRBD1
TGTGCCATCAGTGAGTCCACACCGGGACAGGGGACGATTAATGAAAAACTGTTTTTT
CAISESTPGQGTINEKLFF
>few|TRBV6-4|TRBJ2-3|-
TGTGCCAGCAGTGAGACGGGGGCCCGCACAGATACGCAGTATTTT
CASSETGARTDTQYF
>few|TRBV12-3/TRBV12-4|TRBJ2-5|TRBD2
TGTGCCAGCAGCCCCGGGACTAGCGGGGGCGAAGAGACCCAGTACTTC
CASSPGTSGGEETQYF
>-|TRBV29-1|TRBJ1-1|-
TGCAGCGTTGAAGATGGGCGGGGTCTTGAAGCTTTCTTT
CSVEDGRGLEAFF
>many|TRBV29-1|TRBJ2-3|-
TGCAGCGTTGAACCAGATACGCAGTATTTT
CSVEPDTQYF
>few|TRBV6-2/TRBV6-3|TRBJ2-2|TRBD1
TGTGCCAGCACCCCGTTGGCAGGGGGCAGGACCGGGGAGCTGTTTTTT
CASTPLAGGRTGELFF